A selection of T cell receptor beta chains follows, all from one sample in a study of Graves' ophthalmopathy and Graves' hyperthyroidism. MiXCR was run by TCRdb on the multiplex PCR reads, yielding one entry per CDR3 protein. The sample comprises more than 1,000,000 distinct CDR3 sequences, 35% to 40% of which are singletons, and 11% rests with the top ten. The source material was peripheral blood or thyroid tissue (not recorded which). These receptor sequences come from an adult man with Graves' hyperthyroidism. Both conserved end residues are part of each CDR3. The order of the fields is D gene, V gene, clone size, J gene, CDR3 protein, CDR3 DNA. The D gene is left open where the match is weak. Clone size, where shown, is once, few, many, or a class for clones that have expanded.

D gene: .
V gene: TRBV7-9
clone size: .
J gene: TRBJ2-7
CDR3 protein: CASSLPGHPVYEQYF
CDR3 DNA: TGTGCCAGCAGCTTGCCGGGACACCCTGTCTACGAGCAGTACTTC

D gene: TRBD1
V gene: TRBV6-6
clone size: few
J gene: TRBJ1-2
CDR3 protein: CASSQDTGVYGYTF
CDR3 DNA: TGTGCCAGCAGTCAAGATACAGGGGTCTATGGCTACACCTTC

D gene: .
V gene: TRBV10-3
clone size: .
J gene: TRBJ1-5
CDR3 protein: CASSQLATGSFNQPQHF
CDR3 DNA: TGTGCCAGCAGTCAATTGGCGACAGGATCTTTTAATCAGCCCCAGCATTTT

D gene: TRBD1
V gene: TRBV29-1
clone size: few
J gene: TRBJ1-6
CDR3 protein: CSAVTGADSPLHF
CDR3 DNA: TGCAGCGCGGTGACAGGGGCGGATTCACCCCTCCACTTT

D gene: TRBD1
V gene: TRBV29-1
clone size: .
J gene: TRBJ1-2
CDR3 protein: CSALIGQGHGYTF
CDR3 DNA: TGCAGCGCCCTTATCGGACAGGGCCATGGCTACACCTTC

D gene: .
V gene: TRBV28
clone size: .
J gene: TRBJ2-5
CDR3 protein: CASSFPFVRAEQETQYF
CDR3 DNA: TGTGCCAGCAGTTTCCCTTTCGTACGGGCCGAGCAAGAGACCCAGTACTTC

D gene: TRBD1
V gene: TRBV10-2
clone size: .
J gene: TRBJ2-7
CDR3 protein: CASRAGTGASYEQYF
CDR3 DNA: TGTGCCAGCAGAGCCGGGACAGGGGCCTCCTACGAGCAGTACTTC

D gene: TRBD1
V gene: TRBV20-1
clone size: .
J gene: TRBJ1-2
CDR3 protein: CSARRDRGDGYTF
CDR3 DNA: TGCAGTGCTAGACGTGACAGGGGCGATGGCTACACCTTC

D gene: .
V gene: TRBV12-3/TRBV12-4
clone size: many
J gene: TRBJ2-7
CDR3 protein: CASSQHQGKTYEQYF
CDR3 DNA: TGTGCCAGCAGCCAACATCAGGGGAAAACCTACGAGCAGTACTTC

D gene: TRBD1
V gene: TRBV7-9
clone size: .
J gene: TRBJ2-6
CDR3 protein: CASDGQGGTSGANVLTF
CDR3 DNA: TGTGCCAGCGATGGACAGGGTGGGACCTCTGGGGCCAACGTCCTGACTTTC

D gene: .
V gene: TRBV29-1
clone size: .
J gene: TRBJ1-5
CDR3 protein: CSVQDQAARETQHF
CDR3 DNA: TGCAGCGTTCAAGATCAGGCGGCACGGGAGACCCAGCATTTT

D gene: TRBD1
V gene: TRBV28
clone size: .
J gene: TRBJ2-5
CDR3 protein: CASSPGEGAGETQYF
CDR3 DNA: TGTGCCAGCAGTCCGGGTGAGGGGGCTGGAGAGACCCAGTACTTC

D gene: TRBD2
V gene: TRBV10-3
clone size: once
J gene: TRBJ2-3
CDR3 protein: CAIKQGLAGATDTQYF
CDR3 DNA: TGTGCCATCAAACAGGGATTAGCGGGAGCGACAGATACGCAGTATTTT

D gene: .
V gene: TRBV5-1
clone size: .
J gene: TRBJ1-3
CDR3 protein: CASSLTPNKNSGNTIYF
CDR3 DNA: TGCGCCAGCAGCCTAACTCCCAATAAGAACTCTGGAAACACCATATATTTT

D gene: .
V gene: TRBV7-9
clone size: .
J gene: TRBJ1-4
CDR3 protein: CASSPRDGNEKLFF
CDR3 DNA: TGTGCCAGCAGCCCCAGGGACGGTAATGAAAAACTGTTTTTT

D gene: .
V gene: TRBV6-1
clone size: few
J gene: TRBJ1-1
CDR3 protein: CATAEIDTEAFF
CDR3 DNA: TGTGCCACCGCTGAGATAGACACTGAAGCTTTCTTT

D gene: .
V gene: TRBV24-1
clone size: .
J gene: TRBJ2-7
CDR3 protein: CASSQTTRDSIYEQYF
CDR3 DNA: TGTGCCAGCAGTCAAACCACCCGGGACTCGATCTACGAGCAGTACTTC

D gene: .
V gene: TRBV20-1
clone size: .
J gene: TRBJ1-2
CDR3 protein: CSASQHLGSRYGYTF
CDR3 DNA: TGCAGTGCTAGTCAACATCTCGGGTCCCGGTATGGCTACACCTTC

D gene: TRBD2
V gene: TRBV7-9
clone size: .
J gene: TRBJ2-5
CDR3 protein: CASSLSGGGVSETQYF
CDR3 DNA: TGTGCCAGCAGCTTAAGTGGGGGGGGGGTATCGGAGACCCAGTACTTC

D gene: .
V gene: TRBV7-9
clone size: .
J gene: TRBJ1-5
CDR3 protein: CASSLAGRGYGNQPQHF
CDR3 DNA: TGTGCCAGCAGCTTAGCCGGCAGGGGCTACGGCAATCAGCCCCAGCATTTT

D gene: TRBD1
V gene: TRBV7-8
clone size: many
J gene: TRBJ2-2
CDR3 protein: CASSLASGGLGTGELFF
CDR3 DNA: TGTGCCAGCAGCTTAGCGTCAGGGGGCTTGGGCACCGGGGAGCTGTTTTTT

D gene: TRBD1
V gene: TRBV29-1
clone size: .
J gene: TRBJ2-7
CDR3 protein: CSVARTGISLGYEQYF
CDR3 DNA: TGCAGCGTGGCCCGGACAGGGATAAGTTTGGGCTACGAGCAGTACTTC

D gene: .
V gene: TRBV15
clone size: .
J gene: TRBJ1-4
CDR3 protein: CATSFREDRYEKLFF
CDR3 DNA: TGTGCCACCAGCTTCCGAGAGGACAGATATGAAAAACTGTTTTTT

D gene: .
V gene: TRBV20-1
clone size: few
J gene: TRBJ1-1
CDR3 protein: CSARDQLGSKNTEAFF
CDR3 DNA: TGCAGTGCTAGAGATCAACTCGGGAGCAAAAACACTGAAGCTTTCTTT

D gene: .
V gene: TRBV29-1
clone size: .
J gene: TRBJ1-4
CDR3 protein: CSVEGTENEKLFF
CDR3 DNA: TGCAGCGTTGAAGGGACGGAAAATGAAAAACTGTTTTTT

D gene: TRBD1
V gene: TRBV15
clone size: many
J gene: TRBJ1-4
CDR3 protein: CATSRDRAFNEKLFF
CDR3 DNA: TGTGCCACCAGCAGGGACAGGGCCTTTAATGAAAAACTGTTTTTT

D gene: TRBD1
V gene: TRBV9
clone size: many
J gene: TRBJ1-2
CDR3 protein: CASSGRQGHYGYTF
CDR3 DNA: TGTGCCAGCAGCGGACGACAGGGCCACTATGGCTACACCTTC

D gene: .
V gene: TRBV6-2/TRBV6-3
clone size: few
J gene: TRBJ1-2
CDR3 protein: CASSLVRAGDYGYTF
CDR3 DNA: TGTGCCAGCAGTTTGGTACGGGCGGGAGACTATGGCTACACCTTC

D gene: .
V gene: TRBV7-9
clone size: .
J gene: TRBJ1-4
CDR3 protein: CASRKPGTNEKLFF
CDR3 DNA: TGTGCCAGCAGAAAACCAGGAACTAATGAAAAACTGTTTTTT

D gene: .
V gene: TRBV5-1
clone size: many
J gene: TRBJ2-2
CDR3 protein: CASSDSTGELFF
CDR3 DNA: TGTGCCAGCAGCGACTCCACCGGGGAGCTGTTTTTT

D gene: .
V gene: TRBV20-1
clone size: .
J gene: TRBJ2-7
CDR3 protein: CSAREKVGYEQYF
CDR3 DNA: TGCAGTGCTAGAGAGAAGGTGGGGTACGAGCAGTACTTC

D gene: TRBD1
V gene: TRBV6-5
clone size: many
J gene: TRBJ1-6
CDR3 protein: CASSYSGQGFNSPLHF
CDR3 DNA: TGTGCCAGCAGTTACTCAGGACAGGGTTTTAATTCACCCCTCCACTTT

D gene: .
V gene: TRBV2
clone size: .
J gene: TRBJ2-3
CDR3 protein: CASSYTSWETQYF
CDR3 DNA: TGTGCCAGCAGCTATACCTCGTGGGAGACGCAGTATTTT

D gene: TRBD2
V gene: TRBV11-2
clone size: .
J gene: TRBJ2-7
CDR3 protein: CASSQGAGDEQYF
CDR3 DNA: TGTGCCAGCAGCCAAGGAGCGGGGGACGAGCAGTACTTC

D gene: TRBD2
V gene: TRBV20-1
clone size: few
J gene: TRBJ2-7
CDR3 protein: CSELPLAGEFHEQYF
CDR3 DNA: TGCAGTGAACTCCCACTAGCGGGAGAGTTTCACGAGCAGTACTTC

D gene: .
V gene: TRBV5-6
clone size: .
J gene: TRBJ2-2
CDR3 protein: CASSFVGAGELFF
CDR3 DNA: TGTGCCAGCAGCTTTGTAGGTGCCGGGGAGCTGTTTTTT

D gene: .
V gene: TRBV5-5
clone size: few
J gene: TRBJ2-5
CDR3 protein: CASSQPGAQYF
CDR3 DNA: TGTGCCAGCAGCCAGCCCGGGGCCCAGTACTTC

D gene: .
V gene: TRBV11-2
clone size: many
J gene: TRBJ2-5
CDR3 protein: CASSFARQETQYF
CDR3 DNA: TGTGCCAGCAGCTTCGCCAGACAAGAGACCCAGTACTTC

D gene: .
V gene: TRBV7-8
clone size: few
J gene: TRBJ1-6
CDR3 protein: CASSLSIGLRSYNSPLHF
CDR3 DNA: TGTGCCAGCAGCTTATCTATTGGGTTGCGGAGTTATAATTCACCCCTCCACTTT

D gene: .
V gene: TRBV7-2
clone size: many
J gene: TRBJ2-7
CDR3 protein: CASSLGGGISYEQYF
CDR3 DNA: TGTGCCAGCAGCTTAGGCGGCGGCATCTCCTACGAGCAGTACTTC

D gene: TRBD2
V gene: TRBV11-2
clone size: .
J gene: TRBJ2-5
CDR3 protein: CASSQGDYETQYF
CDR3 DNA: TGCGCCAGCAGCCAAGGGGACTACGAGACCCAGTACTTC

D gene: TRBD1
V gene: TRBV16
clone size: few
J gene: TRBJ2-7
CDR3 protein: CASSQLQGVHEQYF
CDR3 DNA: TGTGCCAGCAGCCAACTACAGGGGGTCCACGAGCAGTACTTC

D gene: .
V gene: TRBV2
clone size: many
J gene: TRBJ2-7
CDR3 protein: CASSARGVDEQYF
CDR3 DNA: TGTGCCAGCAGCGCCCGCGGGGTGGACGAGCAGTACTTC

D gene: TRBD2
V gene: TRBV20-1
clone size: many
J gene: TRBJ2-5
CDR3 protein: CSASTGLAGETQYF
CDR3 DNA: TGCAGTGCTAGCACCGGACTAGCCGGAGAGACCCAGTACTTC

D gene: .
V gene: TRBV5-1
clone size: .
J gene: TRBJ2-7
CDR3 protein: CASSLDQSGDSKYF
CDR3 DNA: TGCGCCAGCAGCTTGGACCAGTCTGGAGACAGCAAGTACTTC

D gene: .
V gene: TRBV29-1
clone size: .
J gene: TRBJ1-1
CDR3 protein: CSVGGSKDAFF
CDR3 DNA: TGCAGCGTTGGGGGAAGCAAAGATGCTTTCTTT

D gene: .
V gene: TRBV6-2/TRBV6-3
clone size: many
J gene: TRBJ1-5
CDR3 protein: CASSQQGQPQHF
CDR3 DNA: TGTGCCAGCAGCCAACAGGGCCAGCCCCAGCATTTT

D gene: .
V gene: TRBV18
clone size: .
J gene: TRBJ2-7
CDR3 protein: CASSPAGSEQYF
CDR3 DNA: TGTGCCAGCTCACCAGCGGGTTCCGAGCAGTACTTC

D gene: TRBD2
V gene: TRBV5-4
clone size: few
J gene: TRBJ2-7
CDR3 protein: CASSQFPGTSGRATYEQYF
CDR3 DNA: TGCGCCAGCAGCCAATTCCCCGGGACTAGCGGGAGAGCTACCTACGAGCAGTACTTC

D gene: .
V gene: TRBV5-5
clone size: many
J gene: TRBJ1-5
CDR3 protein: CASSLLDGGEQPQHF
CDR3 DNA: TGTGCCAGCAGCTTGCTCGACGGGGGGGAACAGCCCCAGCATTTT

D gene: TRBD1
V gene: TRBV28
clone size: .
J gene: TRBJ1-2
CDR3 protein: CASSLGQSSADGYTF
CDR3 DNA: TGTGCCAGCAGTTTGGGACAGAGCTCGGCCGATGGCTACACCTTC

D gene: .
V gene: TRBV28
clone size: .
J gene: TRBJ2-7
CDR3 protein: CASSLGVPGEQYF
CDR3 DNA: TGTGCCAGCAGTTTAGGGGTCCCGGGGGAGCAGTACTTC